This is a list of T cell receptor beta chains from one sample in a study of blood T cell repertoires in COVID-19. Generated by immunoSEQ multiplex PCR, the TCRdb table keeps only in-frame clones and is missing some. Of over 95,000 clones listed, around 81% are singletons. Sequenced input: peripheral blood. Receptor source: a human donor in a cohort sampled during active COVID-19. CDR3s include the opening cysteine and the closing phenylalanine or tryptophan. Fields, in order: clone size, D gene, J gene, V gene, CDR3 protein, CDR3 DNA. A D gene is named only where the DNA matches it firmly. Clone size is stated in some rows and not others, as once, few, many or a class when expanded.

size: -
D: TRBD1
J: TRBJ1-6
V: TRBV6-6
CDR3: CASRPGQGASSPLHF
DNA: TGTGCCAGCAGGCCCGGACAGGGGGCTTCATCACCCCTCCACTTT

size: -
D: TRBD1
J: TRBJ1-2
V: TRBV4-2
CDR3: CASSQDGVTGYGYTF
DNA: TGTGCCAGCAGCCAAGATGGGGTGACAGGGTATGGCTACACCTTC

size: few
D: -
J: TRBJ1-2
V: TRBV10-3
CDR3: CAIRRDASVYGYTF
DNA: TGTGCCATCAGGAGGGATGCGTCGGTCTATGGCTACACCTTC

size: -
D: TRBD1
J: TRBJ1-4
V: TRBV28
CDR3: CASSSQGDGNEKLFF
DNA: TGTGCCAGCAGTTCCCAGGGGGATGGTAATGAAAAACTGTTTTTT

size: -
D: TRBD1
J: TRBJ2-7
V: TRBV5-5
CDR3: CASSLRPGTGGYEQYF
DNA: TGTGCCAGCAGCTTGCGACCCGGGACAGGGGGATACGAGCAGTACTTC

size: -
D: -
J: TRBJ1-1
V: TRBV30
CDR3: CAWSPDILSEAFF
DNA: TGTGCCTGGAGCCCGGACATATTGTCTGAAGCTTTCTTT

size: -
D: TRBD1
J: TRBJ1-5
V: TRBV5-8
CDR3: CASSLGLGQGGYSNQPQHF
DNA: TGTGCCAGCAGCTTGGGCTTGGGACAGGGAGGATATAGCAATCAGCCCCAGCATTTT

size: -
D: TRBD1
J: TRBJ1-6
V: TRBV7-9
CDR3: CASSQTGGTSALHF
DNA: TGTGCCAGCAGCCAAACAGGGGGCACCTCGGCCCTCCACTTT

size: -
D: -
J: TRBJ2-4
V: TRBV11-3
CDR3: CASSLRGRAGHIQYF
DNA: TGTGCCAGCAGCTTAAGGGGCAGGGCGGGGCACATTCAGTACTTC

size: -
D: -
J: TRBJ1-4
V: TRBV28
CDR3: CASSYKGPTGREKLFF
DNA: TGTGCCAGCAGTTACAAGGGCCCGACAGGACGTGAAAAACTGTTTTTT

size: -
D: -
J: TRBJ2-4
V: TRBV4-3
CDR3: CASSQDGAGGTKNIQYF
DNA: TGCGCCAGCAGCCAAGACGGGGCCGGGGGTACCAAAAACATTCAGTACTTC

size: -
D: -
J: TRBJ2-7
V: TRBV28
CDR3: CASSLDGYEQYF
DNA: TGTGCCAGCAGTTTAGACGGGTACGAGCAGTACTTC

size: -
D: -
J: TRBJ1-4
V: TRBV27
CDR3: CASSPHPRPTGEKLFF
DNA: TGTGCCAGCAGTCCACATCCTAGGCCTACCGGTGAAAAACTGTTTTTT

size: -
D: TRBD1
J: TRBJ2-6
V: TRBV4-3
CDR3: CASSQDRAGSGANVLTF
DNA: TGCGCCAGCAGCCAGGACAGGGCCGGCTCTGGGGCCAACGTCCTGACTTTC

size: -
D: -
J: TRBJ1-5
V: TRBV30
CDR3: CAWSKQGGQPQHF
DNA: TGTGCCTGGAGTAAACAGGGCGGCCAGCCCCAGCATTTT

size: -
D: -
J: TRBJ2-5
V: TRBV5-4
CDR3: CASSVPQETQYF
DNA: TGTGCCAGCAGCGTCCCACAAGAGACCCAGTACTTC

size: -
D: -
J: TRBJ2-7
V: TRBV28
CDR3: CASSFPARVEQYF
DNA: TGTGCCAGCAGTTTTCCCGCACGGGTCGAGCAGTACTTC

size: few
D: -
J: TRBJ2-7
V: TRBV6-6
CDR3: CASSKQAYEQYF
DNA: TGTGCCAGCAGCAAACAGGCCTACGAGCAGTACTTC

size: -
D: -
J: TRBJ1-5
V: TRBV30
CDR3: CAWSVGAGENQPQHF
DNA: TGTGCCTGGAGTGTCGGCGCAGGTGAGAATCAGCCCCAGCATTTT

size: -
D: -
J: TRBJ2-2
V: TRBV3-1/TRBV3-2
CDR3: CASRRTTMTLWNTGELFF
DNA: TGTGCCTCCCGGAGGACTACAATGACGCTCTGGAACACCGGGGAGCTGTTTTTT

size: -
D: -
J: TRBJ1-1
V: TRBV12-3/TRBV12-4
CDR3: CASSLVYNTEAFF
DNA: TGTGCCAGCAGCCTAGTTTATAACACTGAAGCTTTCTTT

size: few
D: -
J: TRBJ2-3
V: TRBV18
CDR3: CASSYTDTQYF
DNA: TGTGCCAGCTCCTACACAGATACGCAGTATTTT

size: -
D: -
J: TRBJ1-3
V: TRBV9
CDR3: CASSANHTGSGNTIYF
DNA: TGTGCCAGCAGCGCCAACCACACAGGGTCTGGAAACACCATATATTTT

size: once
D: -
J: TRBJ1-5
V: TRBV2
CDR3: CASSDGGWQPQHF
DNA: TGTGCCAGCAGTGACGGTGGTTGGCAGCCCCAGCATTTT

size: -
D: TRBD2
J: TRBJ2-7
V: TRBV4-3
CDR3: CASSQGSGGLYEQYF
DNA: TGCGCCAGCAGCCAAGGTAGCGGGGGGCTCTACGAGCAGTACTTC

size: once
D: -
J: TRBJ1-4
V: TRBV28
CDR3: CASTPGGDEKLFF
DNA: TGTGCCAGCACCCCAGGAGGGGATGAAAAACTGTTTTTT

size: -
D: -
J: TRBJ2-3
V: TRBV5-1
CDR3: CASSLVPGRTDTQYF
DNA: TGCGCCAGCAGCTTGGTACCAGGGCGCACAGATACGCAGTATTTT

size: once
D: TRBD1
J: TRBJ1-2
V: TRBV28
CDR3: CASSPQGYGYTF
DNA: TGTGCCAGCAGTCCACAGGGGTATGGCTACACCTTC

size: -
D: -
J: TRBJ1-6
V: TRBV4-3
CDR3: CASSHLASGNSPLHF
DNA: TGCGCCAGCAGCCATTTAGCCAGTGGTAATTCACCCCTCCACTTT

size: -
D: TRBD1
J: TRBJ2-7
V: TRBV5-1
CDR3: CASAPSGQGLYEQYF
DNA: TGCGCCAGCGCCCCGTCGGGACAGGGACTTTACGAGCAGTACTTC

size: -
D: TRBD2
J: TRBJ2-5
V: TRBV29-1
CDR3: CSVTWAGVGRQETQYF
DNA: TGCAGCGTTACGTGGGCGGGAGTCGGCCGTCAAGAGACCCAGTACTTC

size: -
D: -
J: TRBJ1-3
V: TRBV6-5
CDR3: CASRNGAGNTIYF
DNA: TGTGCCAGCAGGAATGGAGCTGGAAACACCATATATTTT

size: -
D: -
J: TRBJ1-5
V: TRBV19
CDR3: CASTEEGLGQPQHF
DNA: TGTGCCAGTACCGAGGAAGGACTGGGTCAGCCCCAGCATTTT

size: once
D: -
J: TRBJ1-5
V: TRBV6-1
CDR3: CASSEWPNNQPQHF
DNA: TGTGCCAGCAGTGAATGGCCCAACAATCAGCCCCAGCATTTT

size: -
D: -
J: TRBJ1-2
V: TRBV7-9
CDR3: CASSLVQAPAGYTF
DNA: TGTGCCAGCAGCTTGGTACAGGCGCCGGCTGGCTACACCTTC

size: -
D: TRBD2
J: TRBJ2-1
V: TRBV5-5
CDR3: CASSPQLAGSYNEQFF
DNA: TGTGCCAGCAGCCCCCAGCTAGCGGGGAGTTACAATGAGCAGTTCTTC